This T cell receptor (beta chain) was recorded in a study of blood T cells in healthy people across ages. Using a J-beta primer mix together with a sample-barcoded 5' primer, a second PCR was run for about 7 to 12 cycles. TCRdb reprocessed the 5' RACE reads with MiXCR, giving one entry per CDR3 protein. The sample lists some 1.6 million distinct CDR3 sequences, about 35% seen once, with around 11% in the top ten. Germline CDR1 reads WSHSY; CDR2 reads SAAADI. After removal of 7 bases from V and 4 bases from J, the junction contained 8 bases not matched to a gene. The CDR3 is 16 residues long. Sequences were obtained from blood. The sequence derives from a woman in her twenties or thirties in good health. The chain is built from TRBV10-2 and TRBJ1-6, with 9 bases aligning to TRBD1. CDR3 nucleotides: TGCGCCAGCACGAACGTGGACAGGGGATATAATTCACCCCTCCACTTT. Translated: CASTNVDRGYNSPLHF.